This is a list of T cell receptor beta chains from one sample in a study of cytomegalovirus exposure and HLA in healthy donors. The data were produced by immunoSEQ multiplex PCR, yet TCRdb's version contains in-frame clones alone and is incomplete. This sample has about 200,000 clones, with 65% to 85% found just once. Sequenced sample: PBMCs. These receptors all come from a woman aged 25 to 39 in good health and CMV-seronegative. CDR3s include the opening cysteine and the closing phenylalanine or tryptophan. D genes are given only for firm matches. Clone size, where shown, is once, few, many, or a class for clones that have expanded.

j_gene: TRBJ2-4; d_gene: .; v_gene: TRBV15; abundance: .; CDR3nt: TGTGCCACCAGCAGGAGACGCGGAAAGTTGAACATTCAGTACTTC; CDR3aa: CATSRRRGKLNIQYF
j_gene: TRBJ1-1; d_gene: .; v_gene: TRBV27; abundance: few; CDR3nt: TGTGCCAGCAGTTTGAGGGTCTTGACTGAAGCTTTCTTT; CDR3aa: CASSLRVLTEAFF
j_gene: TRBJ2-7; d_gene: .; v_gene: TRBV6-5; abundance: once; CDR3nt: TGTGCCAGCAGTTGCGGCTCAACCTACGAGCAGTACTTC; CDR3aa: CASSCGSTYEQYF
j_gene: TRBJ1-2; d_gene: TRBD1; v_gene: TRBV6-1; abundance: once; CDR3nt: TGTGCCAGCACGACAGGGTGGATCGATGGCTACACCTTC; CDR3aa: CASTTGWIDGYTF
j_gene: TRBJ2-3; d_gene: TRBD2; v_gene: TRBV6-5; abundance: .; CDR3nt: TGTGCCAGCAATCCAACCGGGGGGGGGCGGCAGTATTTT; CDR3aa: CASNPTGGGRQYF
j_gene: TRBJ1-2; d_gene: TRBD1; v_gene: TRBV27; abundance: .; CDR3nt: TGTGCCAGCAGTTTATGGGGACAGGACAGTGGCTACACCTTC; CDR3aa: CASSLWGQDSGYTF
j_gene: TRBJ1-2; d_gene: .; v_gene: TRBV15; abundance: .; CDR3nt: TGTGCCACCAGCAGAGATCCGCGGGACTCCCGGGTCCATGGCTACACCTTC; CDR3aa: CATSRDPRDSRVHGYTF
j_gene: TRBJ1-2; d_gene: .; v_gene: TRBV7-9; abundance: .; CDR3nt: TGTGCCAGCAGCCCCCCTGGCAGGGACTATGGCTACACCTTC; CDR3aa: CASSPPGRDYGYTF
j_gene: TRBJ1-1; d_gene: .; v_gene: TRBV5-3; abundance: few; CDR3nt: TGTGCCAGAACCCCGTGGGGGGGGCCCTTGACTGAAGCTTTCTTT; CDR3aa: CARTPWGGPLTEAFF
j_gene: TRBJ2-7; d_gene: TRBD1; v_gene: TRBV18; abundance: few; CDR3nt: TGTGCCAGCTCACAGGGGACAGGGGGGACCTACGAGCAGTACTTC; CDR3aa: CASSQGTGGTYEQYF
j_gene: TRBJ2-7; d_gene: TRBD1; v_gene: TRBV9; abundance: .; CDR3nt: TGTGCCAGCAGCGGGGGCGGACAGGTTTACGAGCAGTACTTC; CDR3aa: CASSGGGQVYEQYF
j_gene: TRBJ2-2; d_gene: .; v_gene: TRBV5-1; abundance: .; CDR3nt: TGCGCCAGCAGCTATCTTGTGAGCGCAAACACCGGGGAGCTGTTTTTT; CDR3aa: CASSYLVSANTGELFF
j_gene: TRBJ1-2; d_gene: TRBD1; v_gene: TRBV5-1; abundance: .; CDR3nt: TGCGCCAGCAGCTTGGCGCAGGGGGCGGATGGCTACACCTTC; CDR3aa: CASSLAQGADGYTF
j_gene: TRBJ2-7; d_gene: .; v_gene: TRBV6-1; abundance: .; CDR3nt: TGTGCCAGCAGTGGCGCGGTCCAGGGTAAGGCTTACGAGCAGTACTTC; CDR3aa: CASSGAVQGKAYEQYF